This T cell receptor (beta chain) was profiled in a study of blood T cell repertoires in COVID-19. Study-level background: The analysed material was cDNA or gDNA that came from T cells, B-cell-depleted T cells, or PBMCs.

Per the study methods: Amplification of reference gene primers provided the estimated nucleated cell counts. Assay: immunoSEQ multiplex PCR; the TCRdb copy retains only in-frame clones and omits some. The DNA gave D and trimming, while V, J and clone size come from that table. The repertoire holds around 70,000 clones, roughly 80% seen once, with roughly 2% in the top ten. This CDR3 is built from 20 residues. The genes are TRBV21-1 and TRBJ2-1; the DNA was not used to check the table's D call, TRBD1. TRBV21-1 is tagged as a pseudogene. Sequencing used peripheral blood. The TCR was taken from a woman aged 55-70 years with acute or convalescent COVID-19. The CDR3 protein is CASSSRQGQAPGGPTESGFF. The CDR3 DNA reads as TGTGCCAGCAGCTCCCGACAGGGTCAGGCTCCCGGTGGACCGACCGAGTCCGGGTTCTTC.